What follows is one TCR beta chain and its context. The target antigen is unknown. The data are from a study of CD8+ T cells in alopecia areata. Following RNA extraction, reverse transcription yielded cDNA that acted as the sequencing template. Profiled with immunoSEQ multiplex PCR; TCRdb holds only in-frame clones, not every one. Among approximately 65,000 clones listed, roughly 44% were seen once. Unmatched junction bases numbered 3, after V lost 10 bases and J lost 3 bases. The CDR3 has 12 amino acids. Per the germline V gene, CDR1 is SEHNR and CDR2 is FQNEAQ (reference sequence). Study-level points and caveats: Patients displayed less clarity in TCR sharing than mice, a finding possibly related to HLA.

Sample: CD8+ T cells sorted from blood, taken at week 0. The rearrangement joins TRBV7-9 to TRBJ2-7, with 10 positions matching TRBD2. The sequence was obtained from a human donor with alopecia areata. The CDR3 region is CATGTSDYEQYF. For the CDR3, the DNA is TGTGCCACCGGGACTAGCGACTACGAGCAGTACTTC.